One sample yielded the 24 T cell receptor beta chains listed below, sequenced in a study of early T cells in non-severe SARS-CoV-2 infection. One entry per CDR3 protein, called by TCRdb with MiXCR from the 5' RACE reads. The profile covers just under 65,000 distinct CDR3 sequences, with approximately 6.1% appearing a single time and around 3.3% taken by the ten largest. The sequenced sample was whole blood, obtained at baseline. The receptor source for this set is an adult who was a healthcare worker with PCR-confirmed SARS-CoV-2 infection or an uninfected control (not recorded which).

There are many counts of this clonotype. The chain combines TRBV28 with TRBJ1-4, with TRBD1 matching 8 bases. Germline lookup yields CDR1 MDHEN and CDR2 SYDVKM. The CDR3 extends over 15 amino acids. The trim removed 6 bases at V and 11 bases at J, leaving 14 bases unmatched. The CDR3 loop is CASSTHGQGGGKLFF. As DNA, the CDR3 is TGTGCCAGCAGCACGCACGGACAGGGCGGCGGGAAACTGTTTTTT.

In this sample, this clonotype turned up a few times. The V gene is TRBV7-6, the J gene TRBJ2-7; TRBD2 matches 8 bases. V was pared by 6 bases and J by 6 bases, with 7 bases of the junction left unmatched. CDR1 and CDR2 (germline): SGHVS, FNYEAQ. This CDR3 region has 13 residues. The CDR3 nucleotides are TGTGCCAGCAGTCCCGGGACTAGAGGCGAGCAGTACTTC. Amino acids: CASSPGTRGEQYF.

This clonotype was detected only a few times. V is TRBV27 and J is TRBJ2-4; 7 bases are shared with TRBD1. The germline gives CDR1 MNHEY, CDR2 SMNVEV (reference sequence). Trimming cost V 3 bases and J 8 bases; bases outside gene matches: 4. This CDR3 has 13 residues. CDR3 coding DNA: TGTGCCAGCAGTTTCAGGCAGGGGGACATTCAGTACTTC. It specifies CASSFRQGDIQYF.

The chain is built from TRBV7-2 and TRBJ2-3; D not resolved. CDR3 length: 14 amino acids. Germline CDR1 is SGHTA and CDR2 is FQGNSA. V was shortened by 5 bases and J by 2 bases, with 11 bases between the two germline ends. The CDR3 protein is CASSSRRHTDTQYF. In DNA form, the CDR3 reads TGTGCCAGCAGCAGTCGACGCCACACAGATACGCAGTATTTT.

Details on this clonotype: A much larger clone lies one base from this, so it may be a read error. The V and J genes are TRBV21-1 and TRBJ2-1; no DNA check was done on the table's D call, TRBD1. TRBV21-1 is described as a pseudogene. The CDR3 runs 16 residues. Written as DNA, the CDR3 is TGTGCCACCTCACCTCAGGTGGAGGGGGCCTACAATGAGCAGTTCTTC. Encoded protein: CATSPQVEGAYNEQFF.

This clonotype was seen at least ten times. V gene TRBV11-3 combines with J gene TRBJ2-1, with D perhaps given as TRBD1 or TRBD2 (6 bases each). Germline assignment: CDR1 SGHNT and CDR2 YENEEA. The CDR3 is 16 amino acids. The ends were cut back, 4 bases at V and 5 bases at J, with 18 bases in the middle. The CDR3 region is CASSWGDISWNNEQFF. The CDR3 DNA sequence: TGTGCCAGCAGCTGGGGGGACATCTCCTGGAACAATGAGCAGTTCTTC.

Many counts were recorded for this clonotype. This chain joins TRBV2 and TRBJ2-2, with D possibly TRBD2 on 5 matching bases. The CDR3 spans 13 residues. V dropped 7 bases and J dropped 4 bases, with 10 bases sitting between them. Germline loops: CDR1 SNHLY, CDR2 FYNNEI. The CDR3 DNA reads TGTGCCAGCACGGGAAAGCGCACCGGGGAGCTGTTTTTT. This encodes CASTGKRTGELFF.

Note on this clonotype: An end of the junction differs from the germline gene, which may be a read error. This rearrangement joins TRBV28 to TRBJ2-2; 7 positions match TRBD2. CDR3 length: 11 residues. Germline V gene data show CDR1 as MDHEN and CDR2 as SYDVKM. CDR3: CASSLGREVFF. Here the CDR3 DNA reads TGTGCCAGCAGTCTTGGGAGGGAGGTGTTTTTT.

The chain joins TRBV20-1 to TRBJ1-3; D not certain. Germline loops: CDR1 DFQATT, CDR2 SNEGSKA (reference sequence). The V end lost 2 bases, the J end lost 1 base, and 9 bases lay between the germline ends. The CDR3 is 14 amino acids. The CDR3 spells CSARPSASGNTIYF. Written as DNA, the CDR3 is TGCAGTGCTAGACCTTCAGCTTCTGGAAACACCATATATTTT.

The V and J genes are TRBV20-1 and TRBJ1-1; D possibly corresponds to TRBD1 (5 bases). Germline V gene sequence: CDR1 DFQATT, CDR2 SNEGSKA (reference sequence). The CDR3 totals 14 residues. V dropped 7 bases and J dropped 1 base, with 16 bases sitting between them. This CDR3 reads CSVFQGSKNTEAFF. CDR3 coding DNA: TGCAGTGTTTTCCAGGGTAGTAAGAACACTGAAGCTTTCTTT.

The CDR3 DNA follows: TGTGCCAGCTCACCCTTACCGAAAGACTGGAGGTACCACGAGCAGTACTTC. Translation gives CASSPLPKDWRYHEQYF. The chain couples TRBV18 to TRBJ2-7; TRBD2 is a possible D gene (5 bases). Trimming took off 3 bases at V and 5 bases at J, with 23 bases between the two ends. The CDR3 runs to 17 residues. Germline V lookup: CDR1 KGHSH, CDR2 LQKENI.

The chain has TRBV12-3 or TRBV12-4 and TRBJ2-3; 7 positions agree with TRBD2. V was pared by 7 bases and J by 2 bases, with 9 bases of the junction left unmatched. The CDR3 has 15 amino acids. This CDR3 is CASKGLAVNTDTQYF. DNA for the CDR3: TGTGCCAGCAAGGGTCTAGCGGTAAACACAGATACGCAGTATTTT.

This clonotype was seen a handful of times. The V gene is TRBV27, the J gene TRBJ2-5, with 8 bases fitting TRBD1. The CDR3 has 15 residues. V gave up 4 bases and J gave up 4 bases; unmatched junction bases: 8. Germline lookup yields CDR1 MNHEY and CDR2 SMNVEV (reference sequence). The CDR3 DNA sequence: TGTGCCAGCAGTTCCAGGACAGGGAGCGGAGAGACCCAGTACTTC. This sequence encodes CASSSRTGSGETQYF.

This clonotype was seen only a few times. The J gene is TRBJ1-5, the V gene TRBV28; possibly TRBD1 for D (5 bases). The germline gives CDR1 MDHEN, CDR2 SYDVKM. Trimming took 3 bases from V and 4 from J, leaving 19 bases between them. CDR3 length equals 17 residues. The CDR3 sequence is CASSLARGGPVNQPQHF. DNA of the CDR3: TGTGCCAGCAGTTTGGCAAGGGGCGGGCCGGTTAATCAGCCCCAGCATTTT. Full variable domain (missing parts from reference TRBV28 and TRBJ1-5): DVKVTQSSRYLVKRTGEKVFLECVQDMDHENMFWYRQDPGLGLRLIYFSYDVKMKEKGDIPEGYSVSREKKERFSLILESASTNQTSMYLCASSLARGGPVNQPQHFGDGTRLSIL.

This clonotype showed up many times. This sequence joins TRBV28 and TRBJ2-7; no firm D call. Germline-derived CDR1 and CDR2 are MDHEN and SYDVKM. The CDR3 length is 13 residues. V gave up 3 bases and J gave up 2 bases, with 8 bases separating them. CDR3 nucleotides: TGTGCCAGCAGTTTTGATGTGCCCTACGAGCAGTACTTC. Translation gives CASSFDVPYEQYF.

This clonotype has a count of ten or more. The genes are TRBV20-1 and TRBJ2-7, with D possibly being TRBD1 (6 bases). V lost 2 bases and J 0 bases, leaving 11 bases between the germline ends. The CDR3 covers 14 residues. Germline values: CDR1 DFQATT, CDR2 SNEGSKA (reference sequence). The CDR3 loop reads CSARSTGISYEQYF. The DNA of the CDR3 is TGCAGTGCTAGATCGACAGGCATCTCCTACGAGCAGTACTTC.

This clonotype was counted ten times or more. The chain carries TRBV11-2 and TRBJ2-7; tentative D call: TRBD1 (6 bases). CDR3 size: 14 residues. V lost 7 bases, J lost 3 bases, and 16 bases lay in between. Germline V gene data show CDR1 as SGHAT and CDR2 as FQNNGV. For the CDR3, the DNA is TGTGCCAGCATCGAAGGGACAAGCCTCTACGAGCAGTACTTC. Protein product: CASIEGTSLYEQYF.

This clonotype was picked up a small number of times. V is TRBV5-1 and J is TRBJ1-3, with D hard to call. The CDR3 consists of 12 residues. Trimming took off 6 bases at V and 3 bases at J, with 7 bases between the two ends. Germline V gene sequence: CDR1 SGHRS, CDR2 YFSETQ. The DNA of the CDR3 is TGCGCCAGCACTAGTGATGGAAACACCATATATTTT. Translation: CASTSDGNTIYF.

The rearrangement links TRBV11-2 to TRBJ2-1, with D perhaps TRBD1 (6 bases). V lost 4 bases to trimming and J lost 4 bases, with 17 bases between them. This CDR3 comprises 16 residues. Germline loops: CDR1 SGHAT, CDR2 FQNNGV. CDR3 protein: CASSWNRDARYNEQFF. Written as DNA, the CDR3 is TGTGCCAGCAGCTGGAACAGGGACGCGCGATACAATGAGCAGTTCTTC.

This chain joins TRBV20-1 and TRBJ1-2; 12 bases are a match to TRBD1. CDR3 length: 13 residues. Germline V gene lookup returns CDR1 DFQATT and CDR2 SNEGSKA (reference sequence). Trimming took 6 bases from V and 7 from J; bases not matched to a gene: 6. CDR3 sequence (DNA): TGCAGTGCCCCGGGACAGGGGGCCTTTGGCTACACCTTC. This codes for CSAPGQGAFGYTF.

This clonotype was found many times. The chain couples TRBV5-1 to TRBJ2-7, with TRBD2 matching over 7 bases. The CDR3 loop spans 14 amino acids. Unmatched junction bases numbered 7, after V lost 4 bases and J lost 3 bases. Per germline, CDR1 SGHRS and CDR2 YFSETQ. The CDR3 loop reads CASSQEAGIYEQYF. The CDR3, as DNA: TGCGCCAGCAGCCAAGAAGCGGGGATCTACGAGCAGTACTTC.

This clonotype was observed a handful of times. Germline and junction disagree at one end, which may indicate a read error. The V call is TRBV28, the J call TRBJ2-2; D is possibly TRBD2 (6 bases). The V gene's germline CDR1 is MDHEN and CDR2 SYDVKM. The CDR3 totals 16 residues. The CDR3 reads CASSLNWDGGTGELFF. CDR3 DNA: TGTGCCAGCAGTTTAAATTGGGACGGGGGTACCGGGGAGCTTTTTTTT.

This clonotype was seen a handful of times. The chain links TRBV20-1 to TRBJ2-6, with D possibly matching TRBD1 (5 bases). Between the trimmed V and J ends, which lost 6 bases and 0 bases, there was a span of 15 bases. The CDR3 totals 16 residues. Germline CDR1 DFQATT, CDR2 SNEGSKA (reference sequence). CDR3 nucleotides: TGCAGTGCAATCCAGGGCGGTAGCTCTGGGGCCAACGTCCTGACTTTC. This translates into CSAIQGGSSGANVLTF.

J is TRBJ1-1 and V is TRBV29-1, with a possible D match to TRBD1 (5 bases). V gave up 8 bases and J gave up 0 bases, with 7 bases separating them. CDR1 and CDR2 from the germline V gene are SQVTM and ANQGSEA. The CDR3 loop spans 11 amino acids. CDR3 sequence (DNA): TGCAGCTTGACAGTGAACACTGAAGCTTTCTTT. It specifies CSLTVNTEAFF.